This TCR beta chain was identified during a study of T cells in Graves' hyperthyroidism and ophthalmopathy. Study observations and caveats: The model forecast ophthalmopathy, anticipating it by a median approximately 7 months before onset.

Regarding this clonotype: Antigen: not known.

TCR beta CDR3 regions were amplified from RNA. Initially, a first-round RT-PCR of the TCR CDR3 employed the HTBI primer set. One entry per CDR3 protein, called by TCRdb with MiXCR from the multiplex PCR reads. This table has 750,000 to 950,000 distinct CDR3 sequences, around 38% appearing once. Newly diagnosed patients aged 18 to 65 had hyperthyroidism of under 2 months' duration. Those patients with uncontrolled infection, other autoimmune disease, pregnancy or lactation were excluded. Every diagnosis used clinical symptoms, serum thyroxine and TRAb, thyroid ultrasound and orbital computed tomography. The receptor's source is a man younger than 30 with Graves' hyperthyroidism. Sequenced material: blood.

DNA for the CDR3: TGTGCCAGCAGCGGCGGACAGGGGGGCGCTTTTGGCTACACCTTC. Protein product: CASSGGQGGAFGYTF. The chain links TRBV7-9 to TRBJ1-2, with 10 bases that match TRBD1. Germline trimming cut 5 bases from V and 7 bases from J; bases unmatched to any gene: 10. Germline assignment: CDR1 SEHNR and CDR2 FQNEAQ (reference sequence). CDR3 length: 15 residues.